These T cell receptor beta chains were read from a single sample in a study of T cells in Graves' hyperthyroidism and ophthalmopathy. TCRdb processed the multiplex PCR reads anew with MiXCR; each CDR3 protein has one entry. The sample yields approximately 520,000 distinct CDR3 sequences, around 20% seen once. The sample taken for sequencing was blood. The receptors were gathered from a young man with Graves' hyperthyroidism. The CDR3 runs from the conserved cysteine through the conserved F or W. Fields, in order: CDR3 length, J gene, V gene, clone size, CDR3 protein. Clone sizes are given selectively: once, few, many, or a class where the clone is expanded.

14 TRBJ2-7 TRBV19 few CASSTGASTYEQYF
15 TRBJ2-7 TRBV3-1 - CASSQPRSGGTEQYF
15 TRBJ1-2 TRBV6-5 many CASSSPAGGNYGYTF
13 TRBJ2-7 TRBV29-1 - CSVVRTGSGEQYF
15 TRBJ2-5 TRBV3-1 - CASSQGGARWETQYF
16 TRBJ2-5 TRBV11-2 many CASSLRLRGERETQYF
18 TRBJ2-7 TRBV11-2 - CASSPANRQRGKVYEQYF
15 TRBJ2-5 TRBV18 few CASSPYEPTGETQYF
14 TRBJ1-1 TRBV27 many CASSTQGARTEAFF
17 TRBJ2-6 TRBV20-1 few CSARDWGRNSGANVLTF
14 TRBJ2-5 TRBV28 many CASTRTSGQETQYF
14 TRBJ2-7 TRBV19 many CASRRDRGSYEQYF
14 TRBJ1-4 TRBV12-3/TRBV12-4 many CASSPGQGFEKLFF
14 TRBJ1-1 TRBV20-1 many CSASPGPLNTEAFF
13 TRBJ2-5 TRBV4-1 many CASSQEPQETQYF
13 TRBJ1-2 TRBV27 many CASSSDSVYGYTF
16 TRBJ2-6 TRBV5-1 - CASSLAGRAGANVLTF
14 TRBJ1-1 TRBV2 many CASSKTPVNTEAFF
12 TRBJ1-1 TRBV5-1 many CASSQTGEGAFF
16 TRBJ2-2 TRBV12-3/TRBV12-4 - CASSLQTGGVGGELFF
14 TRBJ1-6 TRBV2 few CATQADPTNSPLHF
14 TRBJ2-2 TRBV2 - CAGGGQGGAGELFF
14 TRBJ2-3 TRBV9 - CASTRRSSTDTQYF
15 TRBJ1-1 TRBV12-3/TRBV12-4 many CASSLGGQVGTEAFF
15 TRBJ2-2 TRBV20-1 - CSARDQGKSAGELFF
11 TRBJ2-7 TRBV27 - CASRNNYEQYF
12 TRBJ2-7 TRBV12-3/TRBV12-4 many CASCSGSYEQYF
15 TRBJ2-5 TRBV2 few CASIFRQRGEETQYF
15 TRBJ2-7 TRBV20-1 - CSATRMSRGTYEQYF
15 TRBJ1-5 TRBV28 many CASGDGYRGNQPQHF
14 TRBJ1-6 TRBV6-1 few CASRKGTELSPLHF
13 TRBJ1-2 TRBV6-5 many CASSGTGFYGYTF
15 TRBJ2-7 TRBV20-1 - CSAGLAGITSYEQYF
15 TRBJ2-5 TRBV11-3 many CASSLRLQLEETQYF
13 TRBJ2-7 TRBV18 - CASSQKGPTKQYF
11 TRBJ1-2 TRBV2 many CASRQGNGYTF
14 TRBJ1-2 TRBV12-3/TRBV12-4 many CASSLWGTVVRYTF
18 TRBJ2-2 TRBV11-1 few CASSLVGRAGSKTGELFF
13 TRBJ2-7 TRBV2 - CASKGEASYEQYF
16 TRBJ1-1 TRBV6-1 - CASRPQGERMNTEAFF